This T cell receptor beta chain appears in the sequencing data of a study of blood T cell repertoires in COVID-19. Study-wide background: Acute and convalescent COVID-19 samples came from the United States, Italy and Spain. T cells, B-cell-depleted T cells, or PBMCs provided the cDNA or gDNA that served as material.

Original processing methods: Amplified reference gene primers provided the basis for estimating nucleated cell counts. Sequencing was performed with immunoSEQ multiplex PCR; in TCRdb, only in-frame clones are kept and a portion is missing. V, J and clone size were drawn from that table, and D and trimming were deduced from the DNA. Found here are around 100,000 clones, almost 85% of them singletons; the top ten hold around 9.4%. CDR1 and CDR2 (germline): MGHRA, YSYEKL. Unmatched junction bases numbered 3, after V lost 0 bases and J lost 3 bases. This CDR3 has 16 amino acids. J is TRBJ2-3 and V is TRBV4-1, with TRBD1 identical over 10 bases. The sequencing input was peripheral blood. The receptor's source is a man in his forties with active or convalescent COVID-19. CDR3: CASSQEGQGWTDTQYF. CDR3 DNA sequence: TGCGCCAGCAGCCAAGAGGGACAGGGGTGGACAGATACGCAGTATTTT.